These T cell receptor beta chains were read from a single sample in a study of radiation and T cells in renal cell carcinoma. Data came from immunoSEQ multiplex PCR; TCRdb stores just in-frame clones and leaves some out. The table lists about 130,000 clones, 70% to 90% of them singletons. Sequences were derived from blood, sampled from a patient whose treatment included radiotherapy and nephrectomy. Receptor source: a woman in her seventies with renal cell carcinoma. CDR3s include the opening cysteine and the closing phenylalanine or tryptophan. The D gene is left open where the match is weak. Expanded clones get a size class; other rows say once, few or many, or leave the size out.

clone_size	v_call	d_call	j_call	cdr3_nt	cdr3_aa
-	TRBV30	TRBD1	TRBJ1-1	TGTGCCGGGAGGGGGGGACAGCGGAACACTGAAGCTTTCTTT	CAGRGGQRNTEAFF
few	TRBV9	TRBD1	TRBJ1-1	TGTGCCAGCAGCCTGGGTGATGGGACAGCGAACACTGAAGCTTTCTTT	CASSLGDGTANTEAFF
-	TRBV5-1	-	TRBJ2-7	TGCGCCAGCAGCTTTGGACTCCTCTACGAGCAGTACTTC	CASSFGLLYEQYF
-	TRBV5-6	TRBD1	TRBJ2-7	TGTGCCAGCAGCTTGGGGACAGGGTTCTACGAGCAGTACTTC	CASSLGTGFYEQYF
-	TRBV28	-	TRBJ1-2	TGTGCCAGCAGTAATCCCGGGACACTCTATGGCTACACCTTC	CASSNPGTLYGYTF
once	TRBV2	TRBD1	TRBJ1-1	TGTGCCAGCAGTTACAGGGGGAACACTGAAGCTTTCTTT	CASSYRGNTEAFF
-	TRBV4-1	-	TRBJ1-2	TGCGCCAGCAGCCTGGCGGGGGGGTCTGGCTACACCTTC	CASSLAGGSGYTF
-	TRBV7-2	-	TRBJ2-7	TGTGCCAGCAGCCGCGGACCCGACGGGTGGGAGCAGTACTTC	CASSRGPDGWEQYF
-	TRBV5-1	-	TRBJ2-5	TGCGCCAGCAGCTTGGGGAGCCAAGAGACCCAGTACTTC	CASSLGSQETQYF
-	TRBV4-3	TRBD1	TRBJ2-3	TGCGCCAGCAGCCAGGGAACCGGGACAGGGAGCACAGATACGCAGTATTTT	CASSQGTGTGSTDTQYF
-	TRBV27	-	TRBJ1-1	TGTGCCAGCAGTCCCCTACGGAACACTGAAGCTTTCTTT	CASSPLRNTEAFF
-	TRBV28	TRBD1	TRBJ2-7	TGTGCCAGCAGTCCCCAGGGGGCAGGCGAGCAGTACTTC	CASSPQGAGEQYF
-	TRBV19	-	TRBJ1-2	TGTGCCAGTAGTACCCCCTCCGGGACTGGGTATGGCTACACCTTC	CASSTPSGTGYGYTF
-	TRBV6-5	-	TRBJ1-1	TGTGCCAGCAGTTCGAATGTACAAGGGAACACTGAAGCTTTCTTT	CASSSNVQGNTEAFF
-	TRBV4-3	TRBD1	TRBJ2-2	TGCGCCAGCAGCCAAGAGGACAGGGGGGCCGGGGAGCTGTTTTTT	CASSQEDRGAGELFF
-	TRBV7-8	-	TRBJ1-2	TGTGCCAGCAGCCCTTCGAGGGTAGGACAGCTCTATGGCTACACCTTC	CASSPSRVGQLYGYTF
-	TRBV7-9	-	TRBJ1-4	TGTGCCAGCAGCCTCGGGACGGACCCTGCAACTAATGAAAAACTGTTTTTT	CASSLGTDPATNEKLFF
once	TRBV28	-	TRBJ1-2	TGTGCCAGCAGTTTGGGCCAGCCTTGGGGCTACACCTTC	CASSLGQPWGYTF
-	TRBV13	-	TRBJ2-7	TGTGCCAGCAGCCCAACAGGGACCTACGAGCAGTACTTC	CASSPTGTYEQYF
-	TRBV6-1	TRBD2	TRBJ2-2	TGTGCCAGCAGTGTTAGCGGGGGGGTACCCGGGGAGCTGTTTTTT	CASSVSGGVPGELFF
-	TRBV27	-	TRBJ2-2	TGTGCCAGCAGTCCGACGTACACCGGGGAGCTGTTTTTT	CASSPTYTGELFF
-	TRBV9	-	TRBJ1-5	TGTGCCAGCAGCCCTCAGGGATCTCAGCCCCAGCATTTT	CASSPQGSQPQHF
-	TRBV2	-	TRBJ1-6	TGTGCCAGCAGTGAACAGGGGAACAATTCACCCCTCCACTTT	CASSEQGNNSPLHF
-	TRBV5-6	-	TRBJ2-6	TGTGCCAGCAGCGATCGACAGTTCTCTGGGGCCAACGTCCTGACTTTC	CASSDRQFSGANVLTF
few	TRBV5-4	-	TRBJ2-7	TGTGCCAGCAGCTTGCGGGGTAGGGAGCAGTACTTC	CASSLRGREQYF
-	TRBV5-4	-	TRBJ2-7	TGTGCCAGCAGCCGCGGGACAGCATACGAGCAGTACTTC	CASSRGTAYEQYF
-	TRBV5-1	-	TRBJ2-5	TGCGCCAGCAGGGTAAGCGGACCGGAGACCCAGTACTTC	CASRVSGPETQYF
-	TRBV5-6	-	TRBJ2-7	TGTGCCAGCAGCCCGGGGACGGGGAAGGAGCAGTACTTC	CASSPGTGKEQYF
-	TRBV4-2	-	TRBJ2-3	TGTGCCAGCAGCCAAGGGACGGCTAGCACAGATACGCAGTATTTT	CASSQGTASTDTQYF
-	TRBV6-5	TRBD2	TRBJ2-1	TGTGCCAGCAGTTACTCGAGACTAGCCCTCAATGAGCAGTTCTTC	CASSYSRLALNEQFF
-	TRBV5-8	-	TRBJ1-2	TGTGCCAGCAGCTTCCGCAGGGGTGGCGGCTACACCTTC	CASSFRRGGGYTF
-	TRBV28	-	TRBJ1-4	TGTGCCAGCAGTGCGACAGGTTGGGGAGGGACTAATGAAAAACTGTTTTTT	CASSATGWGGTNEKLFF
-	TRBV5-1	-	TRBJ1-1	TGCGCCAGCAGCTTGGCCGGACAGCGCTCTGAAGCTTTCTTT	CASSLAGQRSEAFF
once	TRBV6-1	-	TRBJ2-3	TGTGCCAGCAGGAGGTTGGCTAGCACAGATACGCAGTATTTT	CASRRLASTDTQYF
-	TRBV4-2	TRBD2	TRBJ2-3	TGTGCCAGCAGCCAAGCGGGGGGTGCAGATACGCAGTATTTT	CASSQAGGADTQYF
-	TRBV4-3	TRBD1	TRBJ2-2	TGCGCCAGCAGCCCGGACAGGGTAGGCGGGGAGCTGTTTTTT	CASSPDRVGGELFF
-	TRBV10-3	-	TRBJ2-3	TGTGCCATCAGTGAGTCGTCCCGGGGGGCCTTTAGCACAGATACGCAGTATTTT	CAISESSRGAFSTDTQYF
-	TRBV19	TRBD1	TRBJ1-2	TGTGCCAGTAGTACACCGGGACAGGGGGCGCGGAACTATGGCTACACCTTC	CASSTPGQGARNYGYTF
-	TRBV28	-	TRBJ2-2	TGTGCCAGCAGCCTCCGGGGGTCGAACACCGGGGAGCTGTTTTTT	CASSLRGSNTGELFF
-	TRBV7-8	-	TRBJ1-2	TGTGCCAGCAGCCCACCCCAAAGAAACGGCTACACCTTC	CASSPPQRNGYTF
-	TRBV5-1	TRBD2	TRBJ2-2	TGCGCCAGCAGCTTGGCCAGCCTAGCGGGGGGCCGGCCGCCCGGGGAGCTGTTTTTT	CASSLASLAGGRPPGELFF
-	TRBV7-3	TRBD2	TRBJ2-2	TGTGCCAGCAGCTTAACCCCCCCGGGACTACGTACCGGGGAGCTGTTTTTT	CASSLTPPGLRTGELFF
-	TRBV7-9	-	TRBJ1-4	TGTGCCAGCAGCTTAGACCCAACTAATGAAAAACTGTTTTTT	CASSLDPTNEKLFF
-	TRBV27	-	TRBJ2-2	TGTGCCAGCAGTTTCGGGCGGAGATTACTCGCGAACACCGGGGAGCTGTTTTTT	CASSFGRRLLANTGELFF
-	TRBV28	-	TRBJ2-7	TGTGCCAGCAGTTTACCAGGGCCTCCCTACGAGCAGTACTTC	CASSLPGPPYEQYF
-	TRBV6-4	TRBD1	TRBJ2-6	TGTGCCAGCAGCCTTGGGACAGGGGGCGGTGGGGCCAACGTCCTGACTTTC	CASSLGTGGGGANVLTF
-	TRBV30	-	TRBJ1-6	TGTGCCTGGAGTATCCCTCCGAATTCACCCCTCCACTTT	CAWSIPPNSPLHF
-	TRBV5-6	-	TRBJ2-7	TGTGCCAGCAGCTTCCGCCGGACTGGGGCAAACCCCAGCTCCTACGAGCAGTACTTC	CASSFRRTGANPSSYEQYF
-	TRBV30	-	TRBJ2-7	TGTGCCTGGAGTCCCTCAGGGGCTAGGGCCTACGAGCAGTACTTC	CAWSPSGARAYEQYF
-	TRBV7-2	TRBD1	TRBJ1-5	TGTGCCAGCAGCTTGGGGACAGGCAATCAGCCCCAGCATTTT	CASSLGTGNQPQHF
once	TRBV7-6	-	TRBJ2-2	TGTGCCAGCAGCTTAGGGACCGGGGAGCTGTTTTTT	CASSLGTGELFF
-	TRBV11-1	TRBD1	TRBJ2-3	TGTGCCAGCAGCCCTGGGACAGGGGGCGTCGCAGATACGCAGTATTTT	CASSPGTGGVADTQYF
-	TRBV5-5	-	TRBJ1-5	TGTGCCAGCAGCTCGGCAGCGGGGCAGCCCCAGCATTTT	CASSSAAGQPQHF
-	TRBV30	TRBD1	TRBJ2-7	TGTGCCTGGAGCCCAGGGGGCTCCTACGAGCAGTACTTC	CAWSPGGSYEQYF
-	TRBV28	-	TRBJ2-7	TGTGCCAGCAGTTTCCCAGGCAGATCCTACGAGCAGTACTTC	CASSFPGRSYEQYF
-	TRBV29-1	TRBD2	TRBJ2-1	TGCAGCGTGAAGAGAGCGGGGGGAATCGATGAGCAGTTCTTC	CSVKRAGGIDEQFF